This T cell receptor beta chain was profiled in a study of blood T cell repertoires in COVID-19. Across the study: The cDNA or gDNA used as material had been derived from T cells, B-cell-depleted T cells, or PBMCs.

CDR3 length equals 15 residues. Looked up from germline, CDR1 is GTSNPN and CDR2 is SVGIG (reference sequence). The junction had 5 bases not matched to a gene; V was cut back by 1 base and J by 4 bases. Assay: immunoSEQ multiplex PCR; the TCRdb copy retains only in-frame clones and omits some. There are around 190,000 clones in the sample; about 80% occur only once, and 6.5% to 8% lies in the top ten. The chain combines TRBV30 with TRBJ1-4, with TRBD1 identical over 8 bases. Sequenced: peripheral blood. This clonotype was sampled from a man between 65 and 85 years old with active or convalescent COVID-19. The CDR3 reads CAWSAWTGRNEKLFF. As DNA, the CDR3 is TGTGCCTGGAGTGCTTGGACAGGGCGTAATGAAAAACTGTTTTTT. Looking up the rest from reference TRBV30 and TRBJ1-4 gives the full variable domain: SQTIHQWPATLVQPVGSPLSLECTVEGTSNPNLYWYRQAAGRGLQLLFYSVGIGQISSEVPQNLSASRPQDRQFILSSKKLLLSDSGFYLCAWSAWTGRNEKLFFGSGTQLSVL.